This T cell receptor beta chain was profiled in a study of blood T cell repertoires in COVID-19. Study-wide context: In each case, the material was cDNA or gDNA derived from T cells, B-cell-depleted T cells, or PBMCs.

Generated by immunoSEQ multiplex PCR, the TCRdb table keeps only in-frame clones and is missing some. The sample holds over 200,000 clones, more than 80% seen once. CDR1 SNHLY and CDR2 FYNNEI come from the germline V gene. This CDR3 comprises 13 residues. The J segment lost 8 bases and the V segment lost 6 bases, leaving 6 bases of the junction unmatched. Patients from Seattle were sampled longitudinally, starting during active infection. This TCR came from a man between 25 and 39 years old with COVID-19, enrolled during active disease. Material: peripheral blood. V is TRBV2 and J is TRBJ2-3; 9 bases are a match to TRBD2. CDR3 region: CASRGGLARTQYF. Here the CDR3 DNA reads TGTGCCAGCAGGGGAGGACTAGCGCGTACGCAGTATTTT.